This T cell receptor (beta chain) originates from a study of response to subunit inactivated influenza vaccine (dated by TCRdb to 2017 to 2018). Describing the broader study: To follow how T cells responded to a trivalent subunit inactivated influenza vaccine, the researchers relied on deep quantitative profiling of the T cell receptor repertoire. The full study reports these points: The authors suggested that each seasonal influenza vaccination may recruit only a limited number of new T cells.

The CDR3 goes from the cysteine to the phenylalanine over 13 residues. Solely the CDR3 DNA is kept, with 39 bases framed from the first base. Looking up the germline V gene yields CDR1 SGHTA and CDR2 FQGNSA. Clipping removes 1 base from V and 10 bases from J, with 0 as the unmatched junction base count. This clonotype was recorded a few times. Its antigen has not been determined. Base qualities were left out, and no much larger clone turns up one base away. The method behind the library was RT-PCR. The sequencing machine was an Illumina HiSeq 2500. TCRdb's own reprocessing of the public reads used fastp at Q25 and MiXCR and kept productive beta chains. Rows matching on CDR3 protein sequence are summarized as one entry with the most common DNA and genes. The table for this sample lists 400,000 to 650,000 distinct CDR3 sequences; approximately 7.8% of them were counted only once. In total, the top ten clones hold under 15% of the sample.

This material consisted of PBMCs from blood, taken about 23 months after vaccination. Here the chain combines TRBV7-2 and TRBJ1-4; 10 bases in between match TRBD1. The clonotype comes from a man in his fifties or sixties who received an inactivated influenza vaccine. Donor details come from another sample of the same person, matched by shared clones. This receptor has the CDR3 CASSLGTGGKLFF. The DNA sequence is given as TGTGCCAGCAGCTTAGGGACAGGGGGAAAACTGTTTTTT.